This passage covers 9 T cell receptor beta chains from one sample sequenced in a study of blood T cell repertoires in COVID-19. Measured with immunoSEQ multiplex PCR; TCRdb has only the in-frame clones, and not every one. The sample lists about 210,000 clones; about 78% were seen once. The sample taken for sequencing was peripheral blood. The receptor set was obtained from a woman in her sixties or seventies with acute or convalescent COVID-19.

In regard to this clone: A clone one base away is much larger, so this may be a read error. V gene TRBV7-2 combines with J gene TRBJ2-5; 9 bases align to TRBD1. The trim removed 5 bases at V and 4 bases at J, leaving 2 bases unmatched. CDR1 is SGHTA, CDR2 FQGNSA, per germline. CDR3 length: 13 residues. The CDR3 is CASSTGQGETQYF. CDR3 coding DNA: TGTGCCAGCAGCACGGGACAGGGAGAGACCCAGTACTTC. The complete variable domain, with remaining parts taken from reference TRBV7-2 and TRBJ2-5, reads GAGVSQSPSNKVTEKGKDVELRCDPISGHTALYWYRQSLGQGLEFLIYFQGNSAPDKSGLPSDRFSAERTGGSVSTLTIQRTQQEDSAVYLCASSTGQGETQYFGPGTRLLVL.

CDR3 bases: TGTGCCAGCACTTCAGGGGAAATCCCCTACGAGCAGTACTTC. Residues: CASTSGEIPYEQYF. The chain joins TRBV27 to TRBJ2-7, with D possibly matching TRBD1 (6 bases). There are 14 residues in the CDR3. V was shortened by 7 bases and J by 2 bases, with 15 bases between the two germline ends. Per the germline V gene, CDR1 is MNHEY and CDR2 is SMNVEV (reference sequence).

This chain uses TRBV3-1 (or the pseudogene TRBV3-2) with TRBJ1-6; D is undetermined. The CDR3 length is 13 residues. The V gene's germline CDR1 is LGHDT and CDR2 YNNKEL (reference sequence). Between the trimmed V and J ends, which lost 1 base and 10 bases, there was a span of 8 bases. CDR3 loop: CASSQGEGSPLHF. The CDR3 region has the DNA TGTGCCAGCAGCCAAGGGGAGGGATCACCCCTCCACTTT.

This clone turned up a few times. The chain uses TRBV4-3 and TRBJ1-1; D is unresolved. This CDR3 is 14 amino acids long. The V end lost 0 bases, the J end lost 1 base, and 6 bases lay between the germline ends. From germline, CDR1 is LGHNA and CDR2 YSLEER. Here the CDR3 reads CASSQEAGNTEAFF. CDR3 sequence (DNA): TGCGCCAGCAGCCAAGAAGCGGGGAACACTGAAGCTTTCTTT.

This clone was found a few times. This chain connects TRBV11-2 to TRBJ1-1, with a possible D match to TRBD1 (6 bases). The CDR3 sequence is 15 residues long. CDR1 and CDR2 from the germline V gene are SGHAT and FQNNGV. Trimming took 5 bases from V and 7 from J, leaving 20 bases between them. The chain's CDR3 is CASSHYVGGPDEAFF. The CDR3 nucleotides read TGTGCCAGCAGCCACTACGTGGGGGGGCCAGATGAAGCTTTCTTT. The entire variable domain, with the rest obtained from reference TRBV11-2 and TRBJ1-1, is as follows: EAGVAQSPRYKIIEKRQSVAFWCNPISGHATLYWYQQILGQGPKLLIQFQNNGVVDDSQLPKDRFSAERLKGVDSTLKIQPAKLEDSAVYLCASSHYVGGPDEAFFGQGTRLTVV.

The chain employs TRBV7-2 and TRBJ2-3; possibly TRBD2 for D (5 bases). V was pared by 8 bases and J by 6 bases, with 9 bases between. CDR1 is SGHTA and CDR2 is FQGNSA in the germline V gene. This CDR3 region has 11 residues. CDR3: CASSEVDTQYF. DNA for the CDR3: TGTGCCAGCTCGGAGGTGGATACGCAGTATTTT.

V gene TRBV7-8 combines with J gene TRBJ1-2, with 8 bases fitting TRBD1. Germline CDR1 reads SGHVS; CDR2 reads FQNEAQ. CDR3 size: 15 residues. V was clipped by 4 bases and J by 4 bases; unmatched bases: 8. The CDR3 DNA sequence: TGTGCCAGCAGCTCACAGGGGGATCCCATCTATGGCTACACCTTC. The encoded protein is CASSSQGDPIYGYTF.

The chain links TRBV19 to TRBJ2-1; TRBD1 might be the D (6 bases). CDR1 and CDR2 (germline): LNHDA, SQIVND (reference sequence). The CDR3 consists of 13 residues. Trimming pared 4 bases from V and 8 bases from J, leaving 12 bases between. The CDR3 loop reads CASSRRGTDEQFF. For the CDR3, the DNA is TGTGCCAGTAGTAGAAGGGGGACGGATGAGCAGTTCTTC. Full variable domain (rest looked up from reference TRBV19 and TRBJ2-1): DGGITQSPKYLFRKEGQNVTLSCEQNLNHDAMYWYRQDPGQGLRLIYYSQIVNDFQKGDIAEGYSVSREKKESFPLTVTSAQKNPTAFYLCASSRRGTDEQFFGPGTRLTVL.

This sequence joins TRBV6-5 and TRBJ1-1, with 7 positions matching TRBD1. Per the germline V gene, CDR1 is MNHEY and CDR2 is SVGAGI. This CDR3 comprises 13 residues. The V and J ends lost 9 bases and 2 bases, in that order; junction bases with no gene match: 6. The CDR3 here is CASCDRVNTEAFF. CDR3 nucleotides: TGTGCCAGTTGCGACAGGGTCAACACTGAAGCTTTCTTT.